The 7 T cell receptor beta chains below all came from one sample that was sequenced in a study of OX40 agonist ivuxolimab in advanced cancers. Clones were sequenced by immunoSEQ multiplex PCR, and TCRdb holds only the in-frame ones, with some missing. The profile covers 80,000 or so clones, with about 93% appearing a single time and about 0.32% taken by the ten largest. Sequencing used CD4+ or CD8+ T cells sorted from blood, obtained in a trial of the OX40 agonist ivuxolimab. The receptors derive from an adult with an advanced solid tumor such as melanoma, head and neck, liver or kidney cancer.

A single count supports this clone. V is TRBV18 and J is TRBJ1-5; perhaps TRBD1 as D (5 bases). Germline values: CDR1 KGHSH, CDR2 LQKENI. The length of the CDR3 is 16 residues. The ends were cut back, 3 bases at V and 4 bases at J, with 16 bases in the middle. The CDR3 protein is CASSPQRDSGNQPQHF. The CDR3 DNA reads TGTGCCAGCTCACCGCAGCGAGACAGCGGTAATCAGCCCCAGCATTTT.

The chain has TRBV25-1 and TRBJ1-1; tentatively, D is TRBD1 (6 bases). The CDR3 contains 15 residues. Germline assignment: CDR1 MGHDK and CDR2 SYGVNS. Trimming stripped 2 bases from V and 4 bases from J, with 14 bases between. The DNA for the CDR3 is TGTGCCAGCAGTGAAAGCGCAGGGGTTGGCACTGAAGCTTTCTTT. Its protein is CASSESAGVGTEAFF. Full variable domain (remainder filled in from reference TRBV25-1 and TRBJ1-1): EADIYQTPRYLVIGTGKKITLECSQTMGHDKMYWYQQDPGMELHLIHYSYGVNSTEKGDLSSESTVSRIRTEHFPLTLESARPSHTSQYLCASSESAGVGTEAFFGQGTRLTVV.

In its sample, this clone was seen once. The chain links TRBV28 to TRBJ1-2, with 10 bases that match TRBD1. Trimming removed 6 bases from V and 4 bases from J; junction bases left unmatched: 8. CDR1 MDHEN and CDR2 SYDVKM come from the germline V gene. The CDR3 sequence is 15 residues long. The CDR3, as DNA: TGTGCCAGCAGGGGACAGGGGAAGGAGGGCTATGGCTACACCTTC. Protein sequence: CASRGQGKEGYGYTF.

The J gene is TRBJ1-2, the V gene TRBV7-9; tentatively, D is TRBD1 (6 bases). The germline V and J ends were trimmed by 10 bases and 0 bases, with 12 bases remaining between them. The CDR3 length is 13 residues. The germline gives CDR1 SEHNR, CDR2 FQNEAQ (reference sequence). For the CDR3, the DNA is TGTGCCATCCCGAGGGGGTCTAACTATGGCTACACCTTC. Translated, it gives CAIPRGSNYGYTF.

The rearrangement uses TRBV10-1 and TRBJ2-5; 8 bases align to TRBD2. V trimming: 0 bases; J trimming: 5 bases; junction bases outside the gene matches: 8. The CDR3 covers 16 residues. The germline CDR1 and CDR2 sequences are WNHNN and SYGVQD (reference sequence). The DNA for the CDR3 is TGCGCCAGCAGTGAGTCGGCGGGAGGATTAAGGGAGACCCAGTACTTC. Its translation: CASSESAGGLRETQYF.

The chain is built from TRBV6-1 and TRBJ1-3; D gene unclear. V lost 7 bases to trimming and J lost 0 bases, with 4 bases between them. The germline V gene has CDR1 MNHNS and CDR2 SASEGT. CDR3 length: 12 residues. DNA for the CDR3: TGTGCCAGCAAGTACTCTGGAAACACCATATATTTT. Translation gives CASKYSGNTIYF.

The rearrangement joins TRBV19 to TRBJ2-1; a possible D gene is TRBD1 (5 bases). This CDR3 comprises 16 residues. CDR1 is LNHDA and CDR2 is SQIVND in the germline V gene (reference sequence). Trimming left V 3 bases short and J 6 bases short, with 18 bases between. The CDR3 region is CASSMWGGARANEQFF. The CDR3 bases are TGTGCCAGTAGTATGTGGGGTGGGGCCCGGGCCAATGAGCAGTTCTTC.